The 20 T cell receptor beta chains below come from one sample, sequenced in a study of T-cell memory formation after mild COVID-19. One entry per CDR3 protein results from TCRdb running MiXCR on the 5' RACE reads. In the table there are about 610,000 distinct CDR3 sequences, around 16% of which are singletons. The sequenced sample was PBMCs or a T cell subset sorted from them (not recorded which). Every receptor here comes from an adult woman who had mild COVID-19 (a few samples of this study predate the infection). Cell type and time point are not known.

This chain joins TRBV24-1 and TRBJ2-1; D is unclear. Trimming pared 5 bases from V and 2 bases from J, leaving 3 bases between. CDR1 and CDR2 from the germline V gene are KGHDR and SFDVKD. This CDR3 contains 12 residues. As DNA, the CDR3 is TGTGCCACCAGTGCAACCTACAATGAGCAGTTCTTC. Translated, it gives CATSATYNEQFF.

The chain is built from TRBV6-2 or TRBV6-3 and TRBJ2-3; D is possibly TRBD2 (5 bases). Germline V CDR1 and CDR2: MNHEY, SVGEGT. V was shortened by 5 bases and J by 2 bases, with 11 bases between the two germline ends. CDR3 length equals 14 residues. The CDR3 DNA follows: TGTGCCAGCAGTCCATGGGGAGCCACAGATACGCAGTATTTT. Amino acids: CASSPWGATDTQYF.

The chain uses TRBV4-1 and TRBJ2-3, with D uncertain. V was cut by 0 bases and J by 1 base, with 17 bases left in between. CDR1 and CDR2 from the germline V gene are MGHRA and YSYEKL. The CDR3 is 18 residues long. The CDR3 bases are TGCGCCAGCAGCCAAGAAGAGTTTGGCGGTGTCGGCACAGATACGCAGTATTTT. Its translation: CASSQEEFGGVGTDTQYF.

The chain joins TRBV4-3 to TRBJ1-1; 8 bases are a match to TRBD1. The CDR3 extends over 17 amino acids. Per germline, CDR1 LGHNA and CDR2 YSLEER. Trimming cost V 3 bases and J 2 bases; bases outside gene matches: 11. CDR3 sequence: CASSQGVDRGENTEAFF. CDR3 DNA: TGCGCCAGCAGCCAGGGAGTAGACAGGGGAGAAAACACTGAAGCTTTCTTT.

This clonotype was counted a few times. This sequence joins TRBV12-3 or TRBV12-4 and TRBJ1-1, with 9 bases aligning to TRBD1. Losses at the gene ends were 7 bases for V and 5 bases for J; bases not matched to a gene: 11. The CDR3 totals 15 residues. The CDR3 DNA is TGTGCCAGCATACTCCCGGGACAGGGAAGTACTGAAGCTTTCTTT. Translating gives CASILPGQGSTEAFF.

This chain links TRBV2 with TRBJ1-6; TRBD1 matches 8 bases. With 6 bases clipped from V and 11 bases from J, the junction kept 12 bases outside the gene matches. Germline assignment: CDR1 SNHLY and CDR2 FYNNEI. The CDR3 is 15 amino acids. CDR3 amino acids: CASSRTGIPEAPLHF. CDR3 nucleotide sequence: TGTGCCAGCAGCAGGACAGGGATCCCCGAGGCACCCCTCCACTTT.

This clonotype was seen a handful of times. V and J are TRBV11-2 and TRBJ1-2; TRBD1 aligns across 7 bases. After removal of 6 bases from V and 8 bases from J, the junction contained 12 bases not matched to a gene. CDR1 is SGHAT, CDR2 FQNNGV, per germline. CDR3 length: 14 amino acids. In nucleotides, the CDR3 is TGTGCCAGCAGGACAGGGAATAACCGCGGAGGCTACACCTTC. As protein: CASRTGNNRGGYTF.

This clonotype has just a few counts. The rearrangement uses TRBV6-5 and TRBJ2-3; 11 bases fit TRBD2. This CDR3 region has 14 residues. The junction had 3 bases not matched to a gene; V was cut back by 6 bases and J by 4 bases. CDR1 is MNHEY, CDR2 SVGAGI, per germline. The CDR3 nucleotides read TGTGCCAGCAGACTAGCGGGAGTTGCAGATACGCAGTATTTT. Protein product: CASRLAGVADTQYF.

This clonotype turned up a few times. The gene calls are TRBV15 and TRBJ1-6, with D maybe TRBD1 (6 bases). This CDR3 contains 16 residues. Germline assignment: CDR1 LNHNV and CDR2 YYDKDF (reference sequence). V was pared by 1 base and J by 4 bases, with 11 bases between. The CDR3 loop is CATSRGAGAYNSPLHF. Here the CDR3 DNA reads TGTGCCACCAGCAGAGGGGCAGGGGCTTATAATTCACCCCTCCACTTT.

This clonotype appeared a few times. V usage is TRBV12-3 or TRBV12-4 and J usage is TRBJ1-6; D uncertain. This CDR3 is 14 amino acids long. The V gene lost 3 bases and the J gene lost 7 bases, with 10 bases spanning the gap. DNA for the CDR3: TGTGCCAGCAGTTTTAGGCCGGGGAATTCACCCCTCCACTTT. Amino acids: CASSFRPGNSPLHF.

This clonotype was found once. The chain joins TRBV18 to TRBJ1-2; unclear D gene. Per germline, CDR1 KGHSH and CDR2 LQKENI. Trimming pared 3 bases from V and 1 base from J, leaving 12 bases between. The CDR3 extends over 15 amino acids. The CDR3 DNA reads TGTGCCAGCTCACCGAGGGCAGATTATAACTATGGCTACACCTTC. It specifies CASSPRADYNYGYTF.

The chain carries TRBV25-1 and TRBJ2-6; maybe TRBD2 (5 bases). Trimming shortened V by 3 bases and J by 2 bases, and 8 bases separated the two germline ends. The CDR3 has 15 amino acids. Germline lookup yields CDR1 MGHDK and CDR2 SYGVNS. For the CDR3, the DNA is TGTGCCAGCAGTGATTGGGAGCCTGGGGCCAACGTCCTGACTTTC. This translates into CASSDWEPGANVLTF.

The V call is TRBV2, the J call TRBJ1-5; tentatively, D is TRBD1 (6 bases). Germline CDR1 is SNHLY and CDR2 is FYNNEI. The V gene lost 5 bases and the J gene lost 2 bases, with 10 bases spanning the gap. The CDR3 covers 14 residues. This chain's CDR3 is CASSKQGGNQPQHF. CDR3 DNA sequence: TGTGCCAGCAGTAAACAGGGCGGCAATCAGCCCCAGCATTTT. Full variable domain (missing parts from reference TRBV2 and TRBJ1-5): EPEVTQTPSHQVTQMGQEVILRCVPISNHLYFYWYRQILGQKVEFLVSFYNNEISEKSEIFDDQFSVERPDGSNFTLKIRSTKLEDSAMYFCASSKQGGNQPQHFGDGTRLSIL.

This chain uses TRBV4-3 with TRBJ1-2, with 7 bases matching TRBD1. This CDR3 has 15 amino acids. The V and J ends lost 3 bases and 0 bases, in that order; junction bases with no gene match: 4. Germline CDR1 reads LGHNA; CDR2 reads YSLEER. The CDR3 bases are TGCGCCAGCAGCCATGGGACAGTCACTAACTATGGCTACACCTTC. It specifies CASSHGTVTNYGYTF.

V is TRBV5-5 and J is TRBJ2-5; TRBD1 matches at 7 bases. The junction had 10 bases not matched to a gene; V was cut back by 0 bases and J by 2 bases. CDR1 and CDR2 (germline): SGHKS, YYEKEE (reference sequence). The CDR3 loop spans 17 amino acids. In DNA, the CDR3 is TGTGCCAGCAGCTTGGGACAGGGTCAGCTGTTACAAGAGACCCAGTACTTC. Protein product: CASSLGQGQLLQETQYF.

A few counts support this clonotype. This sequence joins TRBV9 and TRBJ1-3; D unresolved. V lost 4 bases and J lost 0, with 11 bases in between. Germline loops: CDR1 SGDLS, CDR2 YYNGEE. The length of the CDR3 is 15 residues. The CDR3 loop is CASSPRQTSGNTIYF. CDR3 coding DNA: TGTGCCAGCAGCCCCCGGCAAACCTCTGGAAACACCATATATTTT.

This clonotype was seen a few times. The chain uses TRBV5-4 and TRBJ2-1; D gene uncertain. Germline lookup yields CDR1 SGHNT and CDR2 YYREEE (reference sequence). V gave up 1 base and J gave up 8 bases, with 10 bases separating them. The length of the CDR3 is 13 residues. CDR3 sequence: CASSLSPGYEQFF. CDR3 nucleotide sequence: TGTGCCAGCAGCTTGTCCCCCGGGTATGAGCAGTTCTTC.

The rearrangement joins TRBV24-1 to TRBJ2-5, with TRBD2 as a possible D gene (5 bases). V was trimmed by 4 bases and J by 5 bases, leaving 13 bases between them. The germline CDR1 and CDR2 sequences are KGHDR and SFDVKD. This CDR3 comprises 14 residues. The CDR3 region is CATSETRRLETQYF. The DNA for the CDR3 is TGTGCCACCAGTGAGACGAGGAGGTTGGAGACCCAGTACTTC.

A few counts support this clonotype. This rearrangement joins TRBV5-6 to TRBJ2-1; perhaps D is TRBD1 or TRBD2 (5 bases each). The CDR3 is 15 amino acids. The V and J ends lost 1 base and 2 bases respectively, with 10 bases between them. Germline V gene lookup returns CDR1 SGHDT and CDR2 YYEEEE. The DNA for the CDR3 is TGTGCCAGCAGCTTGTGGGACCCTCCCTACAATGAGCAGTTCTTC. Residues: CASSLWDPPYNEQFF.

The rearrangement uses TRBV6-1 and TRBJ2-6; no clear D gene. CDR3 length: 15 amino acids. V was pared by 7 bases and J by 0 bases, with 10 bases between. Germline V gives CDR1 MNHNS, CDR2 SASEGT. The CDR3 DNA reads as TGTGCCAGCACTCTACAGAGCTCTGGGGCCAACGTCCTGACTTTC. Amino acids: CASTLQSSGANVLTF.